A single sample is the source of the 29 T cell receptor beta chains below, sequenced in a study of blood T cell repertoires in COVID-19. The method was immunoSEQ multiplex PCR; TCRdb's version includes in-frame clones alone and lacks a portion of them. Here the sample spans tens of thousands of clones, 70% to 80% being singletons. Sequencing used peripheral blood. These receptors were obtained from a human donor in a cohort sampled during active COVID-19.

The V gene is TRBV18, the J gene TRBJ2-7, with a possible D match to TRBD2 (6 bases). Germline CDR1 reads KGHSH; CDR2 reads LQKENI. The CDR3 covers 15 residues. V was cut by 3 bases and J by 3 bases, with 15 bases left in between. Written as DNA, the CDR3 is TGTGCCAGCTCACCCGGGGCGGGGCAGCACTACGAGCAGTACTTC. Protein: CASSPGAGQHYEQYF.

This clone has only one observation. The chain uses TRBV5-1 and TRBJ2-1; 14 bases are a match to TRBD2. The CDR3 contains 19 residues. J lost 2 bases, V lost 3 bases, and 10 bases had no gene match. Germline CDR1 is SGHRS and CDR2 is YFSETQ. CDR3 coding DNA: TGCGCCAGCAGCTCAGTGCCGGGACTAGCGGGAGACCCCTACAATGAGCAGTTCTTC. This gives the protein CASSSVPGLAGDPYNEQFF. Using reference TRBV5-1 and TRBJ2-1 for the parts outside the CDR3, the full variable domain is KAGVTQTPRYLIKTRGQQVTLSCSPISGHRSVSWYQQTPGQGLQFLFEYFSETQRNKGNFPGRFSGRQFSNSRSEMNVSTLELGDSALYLCASSSVPGLAGDPYNEQFFGPGTRLTVL.

The chain carries TRBV28 and TRBJ2-5, with 9 bases aligning to TRBD2. V was pared by 6 bases and J by 2 bases, with 13 bases of the junction left unmatched. The CDR3 consists of 17 residues. Per germline, CDR1 MDHEN and CDR2 SYDVKM. CDR3 DNA sequence: TGTGCCAGCAGCGGGGGACTGACTAGCGGACTACAAGAGACCCAGTACTTC. Translating it yields CASSGGLTSGLQETQYF.

The J gene is TRBJ2-5, the V gene TRBV28, with D tentatively TRBD1 (6 bases). CDR1 and CDR2 (germline): MDHEN, SYDVKM. The V gene lost 4 bases and the J gene lost 1 base, with 19 bases spanning the gap. CDR3 length: 17 residues. Written as DNA, the CDR3 is TGTGCCAGCAGTTCGCGGTGGGACACGGGTCCCCAAGAGACCCAGTACTTC. The encoded protein is CASSSRWDTGPQETQYF.

The rearrangement links TRBV3-1 (or the pseudogene TRBV3-2) to TRBJ2-1, with D maybe TRBD2 (6 bases). Trimming left V 0 bases short and J 8 bases short, with 23 bases between. Germline V gene lookup returns CDR1 LGHDT and CDR2 YNNKEL (reference sequence). CDR3 length: 18 amino acids. CDR3 region: CASSQERTGRGNLDEQFF. CDR3 in DNA: TGTGCCAGCAGCCAAGAGAGAACGGGGCGGGGAAACCTCGATGAGCAGTTCTTC.

This clone appeared a few times. The chain joins TRBV11-1 to TRBJ2-7; TRBD2 is a possible D gene (7 bases). Trimming shortened V by 8 bases and J by 6 bases, and 17 bases separated the two germline ends. CDR1 is SGHAT, CDR2 FQDESV, per germline (reference sequence). The CDR3 length is 13 residues. In DNA, the CDR3 is TGTGCCAGCGGTGTGGGGGGGCCTGGCGAGCAGTACTTC. Amino acid sequence: CASGVGGPGEQYF.

The rearrangement uses TRBV3-1 (or the pseudogene TRBV3-2) and TRBJ2-7, with D perhaps matching TRBD1 (5 bases). V was cut by 1 base and J by 5 bases, with 12 bases left in between. The CDR3 extends over 14 amino acids. The germline V gene encodes CDR1 LGHDT and CDR2 YNNKEL (reference sequence). The DNA for the CDR3 is TGTGCCAGCAGCCAAGGGGTGGGGCAGGACGAGCAGTACTTC. The encoded protein is CASSQGVGQDEQYF.

The J gene is TRBJ1-2, the V gene TRBV16, with D possibly being TRBD1 (6 bases). Per germline, CDR1 KGHSY and CDR2 FQNENV. The length of the CDR3 is 15 residues. Between the trimmed V and J ends, which lost 2 bases and 2 bases, there was a span of 12 bases. The CDR3 DNA follows: TGTGCCAGCAGCCAAATACCGGGGACAAACTATGGCTACACCTTC. Translated: CASSQIPGTNYGYTF.

This clone was counted once. The chain uses TRBV6-5 and TRBJ1-1; D is possibly TRBD1 (6 bases). The CDR3 runs to 15 residues. Germline V gene lookup returns CDR1 MNHEY and CDR2 SVGAGI. The V and J ends lost 2 bases and 2 bases respectively, with 12 bases between them. CDR3 DNA: TGTGCCAGCAGTTACCTTCGGGGGGGCAACACTGAAGCTTTCTTT. The encoded protein is CASSYLRGGNTEAFF.

The rearrangement joins TRBV6-5 to TRBJ2-5, with 7 bases identical to TRBD1. Germline V lookup: CDR1 MNHEY, CDR2 SVGAGI. CDR3 length: 13 amino acids. V lost 2 bases to trimming and J lost 7 bases; unmatched junction nucleotides: 4. The CDR3 spells CASSYENRGTQYF. The CDR3 coding sequence is TGTGCCAGCAGTTACGAAAACAGGGGGACCCAGTACTTC.

V gene TRBV19 combines with J gene TRBJ1-5; D gene unclear. V dropped 0 bases and J dropped 6 bases, with 6 bases sitting between them. Germline values: CDR1 LNHDA, CDR2 SQIVND (reference sequence). The CDR3 covers 13 residues. CDR3 sequence reads: CASSIDRSQPQHF. CDR3 nucleotides: TGTGCCAGTAGTATAGATCGGAGTCAGCCCCAGCATTTT.

This clone was counted many times. This rearrangement joins TRBV5-8 to TRBJ1-2; 10 nucleotides line up with TRBD1. The trim removed 4 bases at V and 2 bases at J, leaving 5 bases unmatched. CDR1 is SGHTS and CDR2 is YDEGEE in the germline V gene. This CDR3 is 15 amino acids long. Here the CDR3 reads CASSPTTGGNYGYTF. Here the CDR3 DNA reads TGTGCCAGCAGCCCTACGACAGGGGGCAACTATGGCTACACCTTC.

This chain uses TRBV4-2 with TRBJ2-7; D possibly corresponds to TRBD2 (7 bases). Trimming removed 2 bases at V and 0 bases at J, with 17 bases between. The germline CDR1 and CDR2 sequences are LGHNA and YNFKEQ. CDR3 size: 17 residues. CDR3 sequence: CASSQKTGGTYSYEQYF. CDR3 nucleotide sequence: TGTGCCAGCAGCCAAAAAACCGGGGGGACATACTCCTACGAGCAGTACTTC.

The V and J genes are TRBV29-1 and TRBJ2-5, with D perhaps matching TRBD2 (5 bases). The germline CDR1 and CDR2 sequences are SQVTM and ANQGSEA. The CDR3 consists of 13 residues. V was trimmed by 2 bases and J by 4 bases, leaving 11 bases between them. CDR3 region: CSVESPRGETQYF. DNA for the CDR3: TGCAGCGTTGAATCCCCCCGGGGAGAGACCCAGTACTTC.

This clone was counted between two and nine times. The rearrangement links TRBV28 to TRBJ1-6; D ambiguous. The CDR3 spans 16 residues. Trimming took 4 bases from V and 10 from J, leaving 20 bases between them. Germline V gives CDR1 MDHEN, CDR2 SYDVKM. The CDR3 is CASSSLVFVGESPLHF. CDR3 sequence (DNA): TGTGCCAGCAGTTCATTAGTATTTGTCGGGGAATCACCCCTCCACTTT.

The chain is built from TRBV5-6 and TRBJ2-2; possible D gene TRBD1, 6 bases. V shed 6 bases and J shed 8 bases, with 14 bases lying between them. Germline assignment: CDR1 SGHDT and CDR2 YYEEEE. CDR3 length: 13 amino acids. The CDR3 DNA reads TGTGCCAGCACCACAGGGATTTTGGGGGAGCTGTTTTTT. This translates into CASTTGILGELFF.

The chain combines TRBV28 with TRBJ1-5, with 9 bases lining up with TRBD1. The CDR3 runs 11 residues. Germline CDR1 is MDHEN and CDR2 is SYDVKM. The trim removed 10 bases at V and 14 bases at J, leaving 9 bases unmatched. CDR3: CATFSGTGKHF. Here the CDR3 DNA reads TGTGCCACCTTCTCCGGGACAGGGAAGCATTTT.

V and J are TRBV5-4 and TRBJ2-3; D is perhaps TRBD2 (5 bases). This CDR3 comprises 14 residues. CDR1 SGHNT and CDR2 YYREEE come from the germline V gene (reference sequence). Trimming took 3 bases from V and 3 from J, leaving 11 bases between them. CDR3 sequence reads: CASSYRTQTDTQYF. In nucleotides, the CDR3 is TGTGCCAGCAGCTACCGGACTCAAACAGATACGCAGTATTTT.

The rearrangement links TRBV10-3 to TRBJ2-2; TRBD2 aligns across 11 bases. The CDR3 contains 20 residues. Germline loops: CDR1 ENHRY, CDR2 SYGVKD. V trimming: 0 bases; J trimming: 5 bases; junction bases outside the gene matches: 14. The CDR3 here is CAISESPGSLAGGRTGELFF. The CDR3 DNA reads as TGTGCCATCAGTGAGTCCCCGGGTAGTCTAGCGGGAGGACGTACCGGGGAGCTGTTTTTT.

The chain employs TRBV5-1 and TRBJ1-3, with D unclear. The CDR3 covers 15 residues. Trimming removed 0 bases from V and 3 bases from J, with 10 bases in between. Germline V gene lookup returns CDR1 SGHRS and CDR2 YFSETQ. CDR3 nucleotides: TGCGCCAGCAGCTTGGCAGAGGAGGGTGGAAACACCATATATTTT. It specifies CASSLAEEGGNTIYF. The complete variable domain, with remaining parts taken from reference TRBV5-1 and TRBJ1-3, reads KAGVTQTPRYLIKTRGQQVTLSCSPISGHRSVSWYQQTPGQGLQFLFEYFSETQRNKGNFPGRFSGRQFSNSRSEMNVSTLELGDSALYLCASSLAEEGGNTIYFGEGSWLTVV.

The gene calls are TRBV24-1 and TRBJ1-3, with D maybe TRBD1 (6 bases). CDR3 length equals 13 residues. Germline lookup yields CDR1 KGHDR and CDR2 SFDVKD. The ends were cut back, 5 bases at V and 4 bases at J, with 8 bases in the middle. CDR3 in amino acids: CATSAGVGNTIYF. In nucleotides, the CDR3 is TGTGCCACCAGTGCAGGGGTAGGAAACACCATATATTTT.

The chain combines TRBV7-2 with TRBJ1-2; possible D gene TRBD1, 5 bases. V lost 5 bases and J 8 bases, leaving 15 bases between the germline ends. The CDR3 has 13 residues. The germline CDR1 and CDR2 sequences are SGHTA and FQGNSA. The CDR3 nucleotides read TGTGCCAGCAGCCTCGGGGGAGGGGTAGGCTACACCTTC. This encodes CASSLGGGVGYTF.

A note on this clone: Germline and junction disagree at one end, which may indicate a read error. The genes are TRBV5-4 and TRBJ2-7; 7 nucleotides align to TRBD1. This CDR3 has 14 amino acids. Looked up from germline, CDR1 is SGHNT and CDR2 is YYREEE (reference sequence). The CDR3, as DNA: TGTGCCAGCAGTTTGGACAGGAGCCTACGGGAGCAGTACTTC. It specifies CASSLDRSLREQYF.

This chain uses TRBV7-2 with TRBJ1-2; 7 bases map to TRBD1. The V gene's germline CDR1 is SGHTA and CDR2 FQGNSA. The J segment lost 13 bases and the V segment lost 5 bases, leaving 10 bases of the junction unmatched. This CDR3 comprises 12 residues. CDR3 sequence reads: CASSPQRGQGTF. CDR3 in DNA: TGTGCCAGCAGCCCCCAAAGGGGGCAGGGCACCTTC. The full variable domain, its missing parts supplied by reference TRBV7-2 and TRBJ1-2, is GAGVSQSPSNKVTEKGKDVELRCDPISGHTALYWYRQSLGQGLEFLIYFQGNSAPDKSGLPSDRFSAERTGGSVSTLTIQRTQQEDSAVYLCASSPQRGQGTFGSGTRLTVV.

The chain carries TRBV4-2 and TRBJ2-5, with 7 positions matching TRBD2. Looked up from germline, CDR1 is LGHNA and CDR2 is YNFKEQ. The CDR3 covers 19 residues. J lost 5 bases, V lost 0 bases, and 18 bases had no gene match. The CDR3 DNA follows: TGTGCCAGCAGCCAAGAATTATCCCCCCTCGGGCTGGGGGGGGAGACCCAGTACTTC. It is translated as CASSQELSPLGLGGETQYF.

The gene calls are TRBV3-1 (or the pseudogene TRBV3-2) and TRBJ2-6; maybe TRBD2 (6 bases). The V and J ends lost 2 bases and 0 bases respectively, with 23 bases between them. The CDR3 covers 21 residues. Germline V gene sequence: CDR1 LGHDT, CDR2 YNNKEL (reference sequence). The CDR3 DNA is TGTGCCAGCAGCCAACAAAAATTTCACCCGGGACTGATCTCTGGGGCCAACGTCCTGACTTTC. Encoded protein: CASSQQKFHPGLISGANVLTF.

The rearrangement links TRBV28 to TRBJ1-2, with TRBD1 matching over 7 bases. Germline values: CDR1 MDHEN, CDR2 SYDVKM. Trimming at V came to 5 bases and at J to 8 bases, leaving 17 bases not matched to a gene. The CDR3 is made up of 16 amino acids. The CDR3 is CASSPTPDRALRGYTF. The CDR3 nucleotides read TGTGCCAGCAGTCCCACCCCCGACAGGGCCTTAAGGGGCTACACCTTC.

The genes are TRBV12-3 or TRBV12-4 and TRBJ1-5, with TRBD1 identical over 9 bases. The CDR3 sequence is 13 residues long. Trimming took 8 bases from V and 6 from J; bases not matched to a gene: 5. In DNA form, the CDR3 reads TGTGCCAGCGCCAGACAGGGGGGTCAGCCCCAGCATTTT. This codes for CASARQGGQPQHF.

The V gene is TRBV28, the J gene TRBJ1-4, with D perhaps matching TRBD1 (6 bases). The CDR3 has 14 residues. Trimming stripped 3 bases from V and 8 bases from J, with 13 bases between. The germline CDR1 and CDR2 sequences are MDHEN and SYDVKM. The chain's CDR3 is CASSFQQGGEKLFF. The CDR3 coding sequence is TGTGCCAGCAGTTTTCAACAGGGCGGGGAAAAACTGTTTTTT.